This T cell receptor beta chain was retrieved from a study of blood T cell repertoires in COVID-19. Study-wide context: Acute-phase and convalescent COVID-19 samples originated in the United States, Italy and Spain. T cells, B-cell-depleted T cells, or PBMCs provided the cDNA or gDNA that served as material.

Per the study methods: Reference gene primer amplification yielded estimated nucleated cell counts. Clones were sequenced by immunoSEQ multiplex PCR, and TCRdb holds only the in-frame ones, with some missing. The V and J calls and clone size come from that table; D and trimming were worked out from the DNA. The table includes hundreds of thousands of clones, 89% detected once. Seattle patients were enrolled during active infection and followed longitudinally. Germline V gene sequence: CDR1 SEHNR, CDR2 FQNEAQ (reference sequence). The CDR3 covers 12 residues. V gave up 5 bases and J gave up 8 bases, with 10 bases separating them.

The V call is TRBV7-9, the J call TRBJ2-1; no definite D call. The sequence derives from a woman in her twenties or thirties with COVID-19, enrolled during active disease. The source material was peripheral blood. CDR3 nucleotides: TGTGCCAGCAGCGACGTACGGGATGAGCAGTTCTTC. Amino acids: CASSDVRDEQFF.